This entry lists 17 T cell receptor beta chains sequenced from one sample in a study of CD8+CD57+ T cells in acquired aplastic anemia. Flow cytometry had shown expanded CD8+CD57+ cells in the patients chosen for sequencing. Genomic DNA constituted the template upon which TCR beta VDJ and CDR3 profiling was performed. TCRdb re-analysed the reads in MiXCR, keeping a single row per CDR3 protein. The profile shows 100,000 to 150,000 distinct CDR3 sequences, almost 40% of them singletons. Input material: sorted CD4+, CD8+, or CD8+CD57+ T cells (not recorded which) from PBMCs. The source of these receptors is a human donor with aplastic anemia.

This clonotype has just a few counts. The rearrangement joins TRBV5-4 to TRBJ2-6; D is possibly TRBD2 (5 bases). The CDR3 is 18 residues long. The germline V gene has CDR1 SGHNT and CDR2 YYREEE (reference sequence). V was shortened by 4 bases and J by 4 bases, with 21 bases between the two germline ends. The CDR3 region is CASSPAGGLGSGANVLTF. The CDR3 bases are TGTGCCAGCAGCCCTGCAGGCGGGCTCGGATCCGGGGCCAACGTCCTGACTTTC.

This clonotype showed up many times. The chain uses TRBV11-2 and TRBJ2-3; D gene unclear. The V and J ends lost 3 bases and 8 bases respectively, with 12 bases between them. Germline V gene data show CDR1 as SGHAT and CDR2 as FQNNGV. This CDR3 is 13 amino acids long. This CDR3 reads CASSFELTGTQYF. CDR3 DNA: TGTGCCAGCAGCTTCGAGTTAACCGGTACGCAGTATTTT.

This clonotype was seen ten or more times. Here the CDR3 DNA reads TGTGCCTCCTCCCGGGACAGGACTGAAAAACTGTTTTTT. This encodes CASSRDRTEKLFF. The V call is TRBV10-3, the J call TRBJ1-4, with 8 nucleotides matching TRBD1. Per germline, CDR1 ENHRY and CDR2 SYGVKD. The CDR3 runs 13 residues. With 11 bases clipped from V and 7 bases from J, the junction kept 9 bases outside the gene matches.

This clonotype was seen ten or more times. The chain links TRBV5-1 to TRBJ1-1, with 8 bases matching TRBD1. With 4 bases clipped from V and 4 bases from J, the junction kept 3 bases outside the gene matches. CDR1 and CDR2 from the germline V gene are SGHRS and YFSETQ. The CDR3 runs to 13 residues. CDR3 nucleotide sequence: TGCGCCAGCAGCCCGGACAGGGCCACTGAAGCTTTCTTT. It codes for CASSPDRATEAFF.

This chain links TRBV7-9 with TRBJ1-1; D is unresolved. CDR1 is SEHNR and CDR2 is FQNEAQ in the germline V gene (reference sequence). The CDR3 spans 12 residues. Trimming cost V 5 bases and J 2 bases, with 6 bases left between them. CDR3 in amino acids: CASSIINTEAFF. The CDR3 DNA reads as TGTGCCAGCAGCATTATAAACACTGAAGCTTTCTTT.

The rearrangement links TRBV2 to TRBJ2-1; possible D gene TRBD2, 5 bases. Trimming took 8 bases from V and 9 from J, leaving 14 bases between them. The CDR3 runs 12 residues. The germline CDR1 and CDR2 sequences are SNHLY and FYNNEI. CDR3: CASGRTGVEQFF. DNA of the CDR3: TGTGCCAGCGGCCGGACCGGGGTTGAGCAGTTCTTC.

CDR3 protein: CSVAGQAYEQYF. The CDR3 nucleotides are TGCAGCGTCGCCGGACAGGCCTACGAGCAGTACTTC. The J gene is TRBJ2-7, the V gene TRBV29-1, with TRBD1 matching over 7 bases. This CDR3 is built from 12 residues. Germline loops: CDR1 SQVTM, CDR2 ANQGSEA. The V and J ends lost 6 bases and 2 bases, in that order; junction bases with no gene match: 4.

V usage is TRBV6-5 and J usage is TRBJ2-2; 8 nucleotides line up with TRBD1. This CDR3 contains 15 residues. Germline assignment: CDR1 MNHEY and CDR2 SVGAGI. V was clipped by 1 base and J by 5 bases; unmatched bases: 3. The DNA for the CDR3 is TGTGCCAGCAGTTACTTAAGACAGGGGACCGGGGAGCTGTTTTTT. Translation gives CASSYLRQGTGELFF.

Only one count was recorded for this clonotype. The gene calls are TRBV19 and TRBJ2-1, with TRBD2 identical over 8 bases. The CDR3 is 15 residues long. J lost 0 bases, V lost 10 bases, and 8 bases had no gene match. Germline loops: CDR1 LNHDA, CDR2 SQIVND (reference sequence). Here the CDR3 DNA reads TGTGCCACCCGGAGCGGGAGTGGCTCCTACAATGAGCAGTTCTTC. Encoded protein: CATRSGSGSYNEQFF.

The rearrangement joins TRBV29-1 to TRBJ2-1; no clear D. V lost 7 bases to trimming and J lost 2 bases, with 12 bases between them. CDR3 length: 13 amino acids. The germline CDR1 and CDR2 sequences are SQVTM and ANQGSEA. CDR3 bases: TGCAGCGCAGAGGCTGGGCCCTACAATGAGCAGTTCTTC. Translated: CSAEAGPYNEQFF.

In its sample, this clonotype was seen many times. The chain links TRBV29-1 to TRBJ2-2; 8 positions match TRBD1. There are 16 residues in the CDR3. CDR1 and CDR2 from the germline V gene are SQVTM and ANQGSEA. Losses at the gene ends were 6 bases for V and 3 bases for J; bases not matched to a gene: 12. CDR3 DNA sequence: TGCAGCGTGGGTGGTCTTCCGACAGGGGACACCGGGGAGCTGTTTTTT. Translation: CSVGGLPTGDTGELFF.

This sequence joins TRBV5-1 and TRBJ2-5; D is ambiguous. CDR3 length equals 16 residues. Germline CDR1 reads SGHRS; CDR2 reads YFSETQ. Between the trimmed V and J ends, which lost 0 bases and 5 bases, there was a span of 17 bases. CDR3 residues: CASSLVVFLGGETQYF. Written as DNA, the CDR3 is TGCGCCAGCAGCTTGGTCGTCTTTTTGGGTGGTGAGACCCAGTACTTC.

This clonotype was seen more than once but under ten times. The rearrangement joins TRBV6-5 to TRBJ2-2; D not certain. Germline V gives CDR1 MNHEY, CDR2 SVGAGI. The ends were cut back, 2 bases at V and 5 bases at J, with 6 bases in the middle. The CDR3 has 13 amino acids. CDR3 loop: CASSYLLTGELFF. As DNA, the CDR3 is TGTGCCAGCAGTTACCTGCTGACCGGGGAGCTGTTTTTT.

In its sample, this clonotype was seen a few times. The CDR3 does not close with the conserved phenylalanine or tryptophan, likely indicating a read error. The rearrangement links TRBV28 to TRBJ1-1; TRBD1 matches at 7 bases. CDR3 length: 15 residues. The V and J ends lost 5 bases and 1 base, in that order; junction bases with no gene match: 7. Per germline, CDR1 MDHEN and CDR2 SYDVKM. The CDR3 reads CASSPHTGANTEAFL. CDR3 coding DNA: TGTGCCAGCAGTCCACACACAGGGGCGAACACTGAAGCTTTCCTT.

To note about this clonotype: A read error may produce the germline difference seen at one junction end. V and J are TRBV5-5 and TRBJ1-3; D gene ambiguous. The CDR3 runs to 14 residues. The germline gives CDR1 SGHKS, CDR2 YYEKEE (reference sequence). The CDR3 nucleotides read TGTGCCAGCAGCCGGGCCTCCTCTGGAGACACCATATATTTT. It specifies CASSRASSGDTIYF.

The chain combines TRBV7-9 with TRBJ2-7, with a tentative D call TRBD2 (5 bases). V lost 4 bases and J lost 5, with 15 bases in between. Germline loops: CDR1 SEHNR, CDR2 FQNEAQ (reference sequence). This CDR3 comprises 14 residues. CDR3 in amino acids: CASSSSGFVNEQYF. For the CDR3, the DNA is TGTGCCAGCAGCTCGTCGGGGTTCGTCAACGAGCAGTACTTC. Drawing the rest from reference TRBV7-9 and TRBJ2-7, the complete variable domain is DTGVSQNPRHKITKRGQNVTFRCDPISEHNRLYWYRQTLGQGPEFLTYFQNEAQLEKSRLLSDRFSAERPKGSFSTLEIQRTEQGDSAMYLCASSSSGFVNEQYFGPGTRLTVT.

This clonotype showed up just a few times. The rearrangement links TRBV3-1 to TRBJ2-3, with D possibly matching TRBD2 (6 bases). The CDR3 has 15 amino acids. The V and J ends lost 6 bases and 0 bases respectively, with 13 bases between them. In germline, CDR1 is LGHDT, CDR2 YNNKEL (reference sequence). The CDR3 sequence is CASSPAGLSTDTQYF. DNA of the CDR3: TGTGCCAGCAGTCCCGCGGGACTTAGCACAGATACGCAGTATTTT.